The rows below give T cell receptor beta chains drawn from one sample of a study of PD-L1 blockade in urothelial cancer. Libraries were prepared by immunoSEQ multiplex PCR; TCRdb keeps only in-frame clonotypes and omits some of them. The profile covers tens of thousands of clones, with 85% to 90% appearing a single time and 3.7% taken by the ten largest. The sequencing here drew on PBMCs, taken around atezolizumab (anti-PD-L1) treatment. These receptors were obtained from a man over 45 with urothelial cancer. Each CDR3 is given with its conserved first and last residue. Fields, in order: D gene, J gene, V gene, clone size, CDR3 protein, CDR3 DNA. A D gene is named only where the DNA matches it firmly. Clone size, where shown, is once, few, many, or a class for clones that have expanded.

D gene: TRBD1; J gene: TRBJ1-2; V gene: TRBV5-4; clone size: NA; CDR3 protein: CASSQRDRAGYTF; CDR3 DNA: TGTGCCAGCAGCCAACGTGACAGGGCTGGCTACACCTTC
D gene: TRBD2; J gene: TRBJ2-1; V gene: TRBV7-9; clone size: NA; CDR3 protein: CASSLVAGVGSYNEQFF; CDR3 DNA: TGTGCCAGCAGCTTAGTCGCGGGAGTCGGGTCCTACAATGAGCAGTTCTTC
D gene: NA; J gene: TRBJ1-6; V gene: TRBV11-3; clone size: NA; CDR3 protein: CASSLGGDSPLHF; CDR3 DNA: TGTGCCAGCAGCTTAGGAGGAGATTCACCCCTCCACTTT
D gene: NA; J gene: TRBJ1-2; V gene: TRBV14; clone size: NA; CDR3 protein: CASSLQGRGGYTF; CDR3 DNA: TGTGCCAGCAGCCTTCAGGGTCGCGGTGGCTACACCTTC
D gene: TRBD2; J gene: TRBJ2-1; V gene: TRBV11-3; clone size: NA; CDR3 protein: CASSSGLAGHNEQFF; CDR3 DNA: TGTGCCAGCAGCTCTGGACTAGCGGGACACAATGAGCAGTTCTTC
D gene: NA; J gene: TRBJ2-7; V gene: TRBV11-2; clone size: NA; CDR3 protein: CASSLISVAEQYF; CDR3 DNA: TGTGCCAGCAGCTTGATATCTGTGGCCGAGCAGTACTTC
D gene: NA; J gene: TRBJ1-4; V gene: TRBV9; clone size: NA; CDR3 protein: CASSPREGPNEKLFF; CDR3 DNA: TGTGCCAGCAGCCCCCGGGAAGGGCCTAATGAAAAACTGTTTTTT
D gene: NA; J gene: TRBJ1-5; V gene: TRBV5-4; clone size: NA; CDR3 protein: CASTRGIQRQPQHF; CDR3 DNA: TGTGCCAGCACCAGAGGGATACAAAGGCAGCCCCAGCATTTT
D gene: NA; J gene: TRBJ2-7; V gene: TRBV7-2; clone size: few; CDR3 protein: CASSPTTYEQYF; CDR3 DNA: TGTGCCAGCAGCCCGACAACCTACGAGCAGTACTTC
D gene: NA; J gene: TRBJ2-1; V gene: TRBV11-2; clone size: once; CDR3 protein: CASSLVREIEQFF; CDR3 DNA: TGTGCCAGCAGCTTAGTACGGGAGATTGAGCAGTTCTTC
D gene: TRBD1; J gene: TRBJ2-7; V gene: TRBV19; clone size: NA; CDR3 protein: CASSTTGTGSYEQYF; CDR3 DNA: TGTGCCAGTAGTACCACCGGGACAGGGTCCTACGAGCAGTACTTC
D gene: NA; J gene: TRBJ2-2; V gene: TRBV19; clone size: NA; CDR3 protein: CASSLLYTGELFF; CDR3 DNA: TGTGCCAGTAGTCTACTATACACCGGGGAGCTGTTTTTT